The clone carrying this T cell receptor beta chain was seen more than once but under ten times. The data were obtained in a study of blood T cell repertoires in COVID-19. As for the study in general: COVID-19 samples, acute and convalescent, were from the United States, Italy and Spain. Sample material is recorded as cDNA or gDNA derived from T cells, B-cell-depleted T cells, or PBMCs.

Original analysis: For nucleated cells, counts were estimated from reference gene primer amplification. Sequencing was performed with immunoSEQ multiplex PCR; in TCRdb, only in-frame clones are kept and a portion is missing. D and trimming come from the DNA, and the V and J calls and clone size come from that table. This table has some 200,000 clones, around 81% appearing once. Seattle participants joined during active infection and were tracked over time. The germline V gene encodes CDR1 LNHDA and CDR2 SQIVND (reference sequence). The CDR3 length is 13 residues. Between the trimmed V and J ends, which lost 4 bases and 7 bases, there was a span of 10 bases.

The sequenced material came from peripheral blood. This TCR was sampled from a woman of 80 years or more with COVID-19, enrolled during active disease. The J gene is TRBJ1-4, the V gene TRBV19; D is undetermined. The CDR3 coding sequence is TGTGCCAGTAGTACTCAGACGGGTGAAAAACTGTTTTTT. This encodes CASSTQTGEKLFF. The full variable domain, rest sourced from reference TRBV19 and TRBJ1-4, is DGGITQSPKYLFRKEGQNVTLSCEQNLNHDAMYWYRQDPGQGLRLIYYSQIVNDFQKGDIAEGYSVSREKKESFPLTVTSAQKNPTAFYLCASSTQTGEKLFFGSGTQLSVL.